This paragraph covers one T cell receptor beta chain sequence. This clonotype was observed a few times. Its antigen is still unknown. No per-base quality is available; no much larger clone lies one base away. The sample belongs to a study of T cells after yellow fever vaccination (dated by TCRdb to between 2019 and 2020). Study-wide context: The SMART-Seq v4 Ultra Low Input RNA kit was used to prepare libraries from fractions with low cell numbers. To track T-cell clones before and after primary and booster YFV17D yellow fever vaccination, bulk TCR alpha and beta repertoires were sequenced longitudinally. Two healthy male donors, one aged 18 to 30 and one aged 30 to 39 years, were included in the cohort. Blood was collected at multiple timepoints before and after primary and secondary immunization, and bulk PBMC replicates and cell subsets were isolated.

V is reduced by 0 bases and J by 3 bases, leaving a spacing of 8 bases between them. CDR1 and CDR2, per the germline V gene (reference sequence), are SGHNT and YYREEE. The CDR3 covers 14 residues, taking in both the cysteine and the phenylalanine. The sequence is cut down to CDR3 DNA, 42 bases in frame from base 1. Sequenced on an Illumina NovaSeq 6000. TCR cDNA was synthesized by 5'RACE template switching, through which a universal primer site and unique molecular identifiers were introduced. cDNA synthesis was primed from both the TCR alpha and TCR beta constant segments. Libraries were amplified in two PCR steps, with sample barcodes and sequencing adapters added in the second step. Sequencing of the libraries was done on either Illumina HiSeq 2500 (2x100 bp) or NovaSeq (2x150 bp). Per the original workflow: MIGEC handled demultiplexing of reads and collapsing into UMI consensus sequences, while MiXCR performed V(D)J alignment. Vaccine-responding clonotypes were defined with edgeR using replicate PBMC samples, requiring FDR below 0.01 and a log2 fold change above 5 up to day 15. Each bulk clonotype was labeled CD4 or CD8 based on which sequenced repertoire, CD4 or CD8, contained the clonotype at higher abundance. TCRdb ran its own pipeline on the public reads, namely fastp trimming at Q25 and MiXCR clone calling, and kept in-frame beta chains. Each entry merges the rows of one CDR3 protein and shows their most common DNA and genes. TCRdb's processing, not the authors', yielded these V and J calls. Counted in this sample were about 310,000 distinct CDR3 sequences; around 3.9% of them appeared once. About a quarter of the sample is held by the ten biggest clonotypes.

What the research found in general, with its limitations: After the booster, most clones that had expanded after primary vaccination were detected again (around 97% of CD4 and around nine tenths of CD8), suggesting broad maintenance of memory. Because the study included only a couple of donors, the extent to which the findings can be generalized is limited. Compared with the primary T-cell response, the secondary T-cell response was weaker but faster, peaking on day 5 rather than day 15. FACS-sorted repertoires could contain abundant contaminating clonotypes from the bulk population, so computational filtering was required. A small share of clonotypes was detected in both CD4 and CD8 compartments, with the overlap likely arising from convergent recombination.

Interpreted using the paper, the treatment or condition label stands for: live attenuated yellow fever vaccine strain. Two biological replicates of bulk PBMCs were collected at each blood-draw timepoint. PBMCs were isolated from peripheral blood using a standard Ficoll-Paque protocol. TriZol was used to extract RNA from bulk PBMCs, from CD4 and CD8 fractions, and from dextramer-positive and dextramer-negative fractions. The TCR sequence derives from a man in his late teens or twenties who received the YFV17D yellow fever vaccine. The material sequenced was PBMCs, taken on the day of the yellow fever booster vaccination. The chain is encoded by TRBV5-4 joined to TRBJ2-3, with TRBD1 as a weak D call on 6 bases. The DNA sequence is given as TGTGCCAGCAGCTTGGGACAGGAGACAGATACGCAGTATTTT. Its translation reads: CASSLGQETDTQYF. When the CDR3 is completed using the reference TRBV5-4 and TRBJ2-3 genes on either side, the full variable domain is ETGVTQSPTHLIKTRGQQVTLRCSSQSGHNTVSWYQQALGQGPQFIFQYYREEENGRGNFPPRFSGLQFPNYSSELNVNALELDDSALYLCASSLGQETDTQYFGPGTRLTVL.